Listed here are 10 T cell receptor beta chains from one sample, sequenced in a study of response to subunit inactivated influenza vaccine. A single record per CDR3 protein comes from TCRdb applying MiXCR to the RT-PCR reads. The data contain around 530,000 distinct CDR3 sequences, approximately 15% of them singletons. Sequencing was performed on CD4+ T cells sorted from PBMCs, taken less than 30 months after vaccination. Source of these receptors: a man between 50 and 69 years old who received an inactivated influenza vaccine.

This chain uses TRBV28 with TRBJ2-4; D is perhaps TRBD1 (5 bases). With 2 bases removed from V and 6 bases from J, the gap between germline ends came to 14 bases. This CDR3 has 15 residues. Germline V gene lookup returns CDR1 MDHEN and CDR2 SYDVKM. Here the CDR3 reads CASSLGRQGLNIQYF. CDR3 DNA sequence: TGTGCCAGCAGTTTAGGCCGTCAGGGTCTAAACATTCAGTACTTC.

The V gene is TRBV7-9, the J gene TRBJ1-6, with D maybe TRBD1 (6 bases). The CDR3 runs to 15 residues. Germline values: CDR1 SEHNR, CDR2 FQNEAQ (reference sequence). Trimming shortened V by 2 bases and J by 10 bases, and 15 bases separated the two germline ends. The CDR3 nucleotides read TGTGCCAGCAGCTTACAGGGGACAATCCCATCACCCCTCCACTTT. This encodes CASSLQGTIPSPLHF.

Only a few counts were recorded for this clonotype. This chain links TRBV6-5 with TRBJ2-3; 9 positions agree with TRBD2. CDR1 MNHEY and CDR2 SVGAGI come from the germline V gene. The V and J ends lost 2 bases and 1 base, in that order; junction bases with no gene match: 1. The CDR3 extends over 15 amino acids. CDR3 region: CASSYKRGGTDTQYF. CDR3 nucleotides: TGTGCCAGCAGTTACAAGCGGGGGGGCACAGATACGCAGTATTTT.

The V gene is TRBV12-3 or TRBV12-4, the J gene TRBJ2-2; 11 bases map to TRBD2. The CDR3 is 16 residues long. V was clipped by 4 bases and J by 6 bases; unmatched bases: 7. This CDR3 reads CASSSNSGGASGELFF. In nucleotides, the CDR3 is TGTGCCAGCAGTTCAAATAGCGGGGGGGCCTCCGGGGAGCTGTTTTTT.

This chain connects TRBV29-1 to TRBJ1-1; D is unclear. CDR3 length equals 12 residues. Germline loops: CDR1 SQVTM, CDR2 ANQGSEA. V lost 4 bases and J 2 bases, leaving 8 bases between the germline ends. CDR3 in amino acids: CSVGASNTEAFF. CDR3 bases: TGCAGCGTTGGAGCAAGTAACACTGAAGCTTTCTTT. Full variable domain (remainder filled in from reference TRBV29-1 and TRBJ1-1): SAVISQKPSRDICQRGTSLTIQCQVDSQVTMMFWYRQQPGQSLTLIATANQGSEATYESGFVIDKFPISRPNLTFSTLTVSNMSPEDSSIYLCSVGASNTEAFFGQGTRLTVV.

This clonotype was seen a few times. The chain has TRBV24-1 and TRBJ2-2, with unresolved D. From germline, CDR1 is KGHDR and CDR2 SFDVKD. The CDR3 is 14 residues long. The V gene lost 6 bases and the J gene lost 3 bases, with 10 bases spanning the gap. CDR3 nucleotides: TGTGCCACCAGTTCCGGGTTATACACCGGGGAGCTGTTTTTT. This gives the protein CATSSGLYTGELFF.

This clonotype showed up just a few times. The chain recombines TRBV4-3 with TRBJ2-1; 9 nucleotides match TRBD2. The CDR3 totals 16 residues. V lost 0 bases, J lost 6 bases, and 6 bases stayed unmatched. In germline, CDR1 is LGHNA, CDR2 YSLEER. CDR3 region: CASSQDFAGGLNEQFF. CDR3 nucleotides: TGCGCCAGCAGCCAAGATTTTGCGGGGGGGCTCAATGAGCAGTTCTTC.

The sample holds a few counts of this clonotype. The CDR3 DNA follows: TGCGCCAGCAGCTTGGCCGTGGGCGGGAGAGCTAGCACAGATACGCAGTATTTT. Its protein is CASSLAVGGRASTDTQYF. This chain connects TRBV5-1 to TRBJ2-3; TRBD2 matches at 7 bases. There are 18 residues in the CDR3. Trimming cost V 0 bases and J 0 bases; bases outside gene matches: 10. In germline, CDR1 is SGHRS, CDR2 YFSETQ.

This chain joins TRBV29-1 and TRBJ2-1; 8 bases are a match to TRBD1. Germline V CDR1 and CDR2: SQVTM, ANQGSEA. This CDR3 contains 13 residues. The junction had 11 bases not matched to a gene; V was cut back by 7 bases and J by 9 bases. This chain's CDR3 is CSEAQGAHGEQFF. The CDR3 region has the DNA TGCAGCGAAGCGCAGGGGGCGCATGGTGAGCAGTTCTTC.

The sample holds a few counts of this clonotype. The CDR3 sequence is CSAGPAGLYNEQFF. CDR3 nucleotide sequence: TGCAGTGCCGGGCCAGCGGGGCTTTACAATGAGCAGTTCTTC. The chain links TRBV20-1 to TRBJ2-1; TRBD2 agrees at 7 bases. Germline CDR1 and CDR2: DFQATT and SNEGSKA (reference sequence). This CDR3 has 14 amino acids. The J segment lost 4 bases and the V segment lost 6 bases, leaving 9 bases of the junction unmatched.